The entry that follows covers one T cell receptor beta chain sequence. Its binding antigen is unknown. It has no much larger one-base neighbor in the sample; base qualities were not kept. The trial excluded patients who had a history of autoimmune disease or were on systemic immunosuppression. Peripheral blood for TCR sequencing was collected from all dose cohorts at baseline, on cycle 4 day 1, and on cycle 7 day 1. The samples were taken from a phase I, first-in-human, multicenter, open-label dose-escalation trial of ivuxolimab. Adults with locally advanced or metastatic head and neck squamous cell, hepatocellular, melanoma or renal cell carcinoma were enrolled in the trial. Before TCR sequencing, CD4+ T cells and CD8+ T cells from peripheral blood were sorted into separate populations. To sequence the TCRbeta CDR3 region, genomic DNA was isolated from the sorted cells. TCRbeta CDR3 regions were sequenced using the immunoSEQ Assay. What TCRdb holds here is the immuneACCESS table cut down to in-frame rearrangements. Part of the clones is not present; checked against another copy, under half of the missing clones reflect an unresolved V gene, and the others are unexplained. A total of some 50,000 clones appear in this sample, under 90% of them only once. The ten largest make up over 1.5% of the sample.

This entry is derived from a study of OX40 agonist ivuxolimab in advanced cancers. A note on the overall study: The costimulatory receptor OX40 (CD134) was targeted by ivuxolimab, a fully human IgG2 agonistic monoclonal antibody. Intravenous ivuxolimab was administered to patients every 2 weeks at six dose levels: 0.01, 0.1, 0.3, 1.5, 3 and 10 mg/kg. Among the roughly 52 dose-escalation patients, about 19 had hepatocellular carcinoma, about 15 melanoma, 9 renal cell carcinoma and 9 head and neck cancer. The dose-escalation cohort was about 83% male with a mean age of approximately 60 years, ranging from roughly 20 to 80. Prior anti-PD-1, anti-PD-L1 or anti-CTLA-4 therapy was permitted, and checkpoint inhibitors had been received by 40% to 50% of dose-escalation patients. Partial responses occurred in three dose-escalation patients: two with cutaneous melanoma and one with hepatocellular carcinoma. Peripheral TCRbeta sequencing was intended to test whether TCR sequence diversity was altered and clonal T-cell expansion was caused by ivuxolimab. The monotherapy dose-escalation portion (N of about 50 patients) of the phase I ivuxolimab trial is reported in the paper.

The junction shows trimming of 5 bases on V and 3 bases on J, plus 20 bases between the germline ends. The CDR3, cysteine through phenylalanine, is 16 amino acids long. The entry retains the CDR3 DNA only, 48 bases that are in frame from base 1. CDR1 and CDR2 (WNHNN, SYGVQD) derive from the germline V gene (reference sequence). Results the study describes overall, beyond this receptor: Partial responders in the 0.1-3.0 mg/kg groups had among the lowest normalized peripheral clonal expansion, especially among CD8+ T cells. Low levels of normalized T-cell clonal expansion were also seen in some patients who did not respond. At doses from 0.1 to 3.0 mg/kg, clonal expansion was seen in both CD4+ and CD8+ blood T cells between baseline and week 6. After ivuxolimab, more expanded clones were found on average in CD8+ T cells than in CD4+ T cells. The antigen specificity of the peripheral T cells that underwent clonal expansion was not determined.

The receptor comes from an adult with an advanced solid tumor such as melanoma, head and neck, liver or kidney cancer. The rearranged chain carries TRBV10-1 and TRBJ2-7; possibly the D gene is TRBD1, per 5 matching bases. The starting material was CD4+ or CD8+ T cells sorted from blood, obtained in a trial of the OX40 agonist ivuxolimab. The DNA sequence is given as TGCGCCAGCAGTTTCCATCGGACAAGCAACCTCTACGAGCAGTACTTC. This encodes CASSFHRTSNLYEQYF.